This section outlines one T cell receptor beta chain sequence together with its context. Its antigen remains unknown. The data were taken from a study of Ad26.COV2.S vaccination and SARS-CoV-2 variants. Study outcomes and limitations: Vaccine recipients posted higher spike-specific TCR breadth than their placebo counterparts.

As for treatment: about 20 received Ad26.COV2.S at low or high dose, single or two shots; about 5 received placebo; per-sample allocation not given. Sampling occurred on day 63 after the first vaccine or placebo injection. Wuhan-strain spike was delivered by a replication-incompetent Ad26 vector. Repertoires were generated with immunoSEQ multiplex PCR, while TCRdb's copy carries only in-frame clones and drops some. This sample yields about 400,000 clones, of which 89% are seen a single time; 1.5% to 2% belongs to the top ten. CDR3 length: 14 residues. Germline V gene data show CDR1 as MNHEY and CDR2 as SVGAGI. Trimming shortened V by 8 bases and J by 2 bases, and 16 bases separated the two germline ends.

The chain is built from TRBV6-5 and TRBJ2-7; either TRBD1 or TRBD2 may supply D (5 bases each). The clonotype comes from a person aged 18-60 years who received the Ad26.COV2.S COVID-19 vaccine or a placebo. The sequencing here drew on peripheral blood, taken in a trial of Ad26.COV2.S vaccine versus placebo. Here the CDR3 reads CASSRGLFPYEQYF. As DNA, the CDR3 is TGTGCCAGCTCGAGGGGCCTCTTCCCCTACGAGCAGTACTTC.